A single sample is the source of the 21 T cell receptor beta chains below, sequenced in a study of OX40 agonist ivuxolimab in advanced cancers. Sequencing used immunoSEQ multiplex PCR; TCRdb keeps in-frame clones, though not all of them. The sample yields around 8,000 clones, around 79% seen once. The sequencing used CD4+ or CD8+ T cells sorted from blood, collected in a trial of the OX40 agonist ivuxolimab. These receptors all come from an adult with an advanced solid tumor such as melanoma, head and neck, liver or kidney cancer.

This sequence joins TRBV7-9 and TRBJ2-1; D remains ambiguous. Germline CDR1 reads SEHNR; CDR2 reads FQNEAQ (reference sequence). The V end lost 5 bases, the J end lost 6 bases, and 8 bases lay between the germline ends. The CDR3 is 12 amino acids. CDR3 amino acids: CASSPLPNEQFF. CDR3 sequence (DNA): TGTGCCAGCAGCCCCCTTCCCAATGAGCAGTTCTTC.

The V call is TRBV4-3, the J call TRBJ2-1; 10 bases align to TRBD2. Germline V gene lookup returns CDR1 LGHNA and CDR2 YSLEER. With V trimmed by 2 bases and J by 7 bases, 5 bases remained unmatched. This CDR3 region has 15 residues. The CDR3 reads CASSQLLAGVNEQFF. The CDR3 bases are TGCGCCAGCAGCCAACTTCTAGCGGGGGTAAATGAGCAGTTCTTC.

The V call is TRBV10-3, the J call TRBJ2-7; D not certain. The CDR3 extends over 13 amino acids. Germline values: CDR1 ENHRY, CDR2 SYGVKD. Between the trimmed V and J ends, which lost 11 bases and 0 bases, there was a span of 14 bases. CDR3 in DNA: TGTGCCTCCATCAGTACCAACTCCTACGAGCAGTACTTC. It encodes CASISTNSYEQYF.

V gene TRBV20-1 combines with J gene TRBJ2-7; D unclear. Deletions cut 5 bases from V and 8 bases from J, with 10 bases between. Germline loops: CDR1 DFQATT, CDR2 SNEGSKA (reference sequence). This CDR3 contains 10 residues. The CDR3 reads CSAAVGQQYF. The DNA of the CDR3 is TGCAGTGCTGCCGTTGGCCAGCAGTACTTC.

The gene calls are TRBV10-3 and TRBJ2-7; D remains ambiguous. The CDR3 is 14 residues long. Trimming left V 3 bases short and J 0 bases short, with 9 bases between. CDR1 and CDR2 (germline): ENHRY, SYGVKD. CDR3 nucleotides: TGTGCCATCAGTGAAGACGGTAGCTCCTACGAGCAGTACTTC. Protein sequence: CAISEDGSSYEQYF.

In its sample, this clone is medium-sized. The chain uses TRBV4-2 and TRBJ2-1, with D perhaps matching TRBD2 (7 bases). This CDR3 has 20 residues. Trimming stripped 0 bases from V and 3 bases from J, with 24 bases between. CDR1 LGHNA and CDR2 YNFKEQ come from the germline V gene. The CDR3 nucleotides read TGTGCCAGCAGCCAAGATGTGTCGGGGGCGGGAGAAACCGTCTACAATGAGCAGTTCTTC. Translated: CASSQDVSGAGETVYNEQFF.

This clone was seen more than once but under ten times. The rearrangement uses TRBV11-2 and TRBJ2-1, with 13 nucleotides matching TRBD2. V dropped 5 bases and J dropped 2; count of bases not matched to a gene: 6. The germline gives CDR1 SGHAT, CDR2 FQNNGV. CDR3 length: 17 amino acids. The CDR3 protein is CASSHPGTSGTYNEQFF. In DNA form, the CDR3 reads TGTGCCAGCAGCCATCCCGGGACTAGCGGGACCTACAATGAGCAGTTCTTC.

The count of this clone is one. The chain joins TRBV11-2 to TRBJ2-7; D gene ambiguous. This CDR3 is built from 12 residues. The germline V gene encodes CDR1 SGHAT and CDR2 FQNNGV. V lost 5 bases to trimming and J lost 3 bases, with 8 bases between them. Here the CDR3 DNA reads TGTGCCAGCAGCCTAGGGAACTACGAGCAGTACTTC. Protein: CASSLGNYEQYF.

Regarding this clone: A read error may account for a junction end that differs from germline. The chain couples TRBV30 to TRBJ2-1; D remains unclear. The V gene's germline CDR1 is GTSNPN and CDR2 SVGIG (reference sequence). The CDR3 loop spans 10 amino acids. CDR3 sequence reads: CATGVNEQFF. CDR3 in DNA: TGCGCAACCGGAGTGAATGAGCAGTTCTTC.

The rearrangement links TRBV11-2 to TRBJ1-5; 7 nucleotides align to TRBD1. J was trimmed by 5 bases and V by 8 bases; bases with no gene match: 6. CDR1 is SGHAT and CDR2 is FQNNGV in the germline V gene. The CDR3 contains 13 residues. CDR3 sequence: CASSQGQDQPQHF. The CDR3 DNA follows: TGTGCCAGCTCACAGGGGCAAGATCAGCCCCAGCATTTT.

The rearrangement links TRBV11-2 to TRBJ2-2, with 8 bases that match TRBD2. V shed 3 bases, J shed 4 bases, and the junction held 4 bases outside the gene matches. In germline, CDR1 is SGHAT, CDR2 FQNNGV. The CDR3 covers 15 residues. The CDR3 loop reads CASSLAGGPTGELFF. CDR3 nucleotide sequence: TGTGCCAGCAGCTTGGCGGGAGGTCCCACCGGGGAGCTGTTTTTT.

The V call is TRBV5-1, the J call TRBJ2-7; D perhaps matches TRBD1 (5 bases). CDR1 is SGHRS, CDR2 YFSETQ, per germline. The V end was cut by 4 bases, the J end by 0 bases, with 11 bases between. The CDR3 runs 14 residues. The CDR3 loop is CASSLDTNSYEQYF. The CDR3 DNA reads TGCGCCAGCAGCCTGGACACAAACTCCTACGAGCAGTACTTC.

The gene calls are TRBV28 and TRBJ2-7; 16 positions match TRBD2. Germline V gene data show CDR1 as MDHEN and CDR2 as SYDVKM. V was clipped by 5 bases and J by 0 bases; unmatched bases: 10. The CDR3 is 19 residues long. The CDR3 spells CASSTNLGTSGRVSYEQYF. Written as DNA, the CDR3 is TGTGCCAGCAGTACTAACCTCGGGACTAGCGGGAGGGTCTCCTACGAGCAGTACTTC.

V gene TRBV2 combines with J gene TRBJ1-6; TRBD1 is a possible D gene (5 bases). Germline V gene sequence: CDR1 SNHLY, CDR2 FYNNEI. V was shortened by 6 bases and J by 18 bases, with 15 bases between the two germline ends. The length of the CDR3 is 11 residues. Here the CDR3 reads CASSDQGPHHF. CDR3 nucleotides: TGTGCCAGCAGCGATCAGGGCCCGCACCACTTT.

There are a few counts of this clone. CDR3 sequence: CATRDGAGELFF. The CDR3 region has the DNA TGTGCGACGAGGGACGGAGCCGGGGAGCTGTTTTTT. The V and J genes are TRBV6-1 and TRBJ2-2; the D call may be TRBD1 or TRBD2 (5 bases each). Germline V lookup: CDR1 MNHNS, CDR2 SASEGT. The CDR3 consists of 12 residues.

The chain recombines TRBV4-1 with TRBJ2-3; D ambiguous. Trimming stripped 1 base from V and 0 bases from J, with 11 bases between. The CDR3 extends over 16 amino acids. Germline CDR1 MGHRA, CDR2 YSYEKL. In DNA form, the CDR3 reads TGCGCCAGCAGCCAAGGAAACATCCCTAGCACAGATACGCAGTATTTT. Amino acids: CASSQGNIPSTDTQYF.

V usage is TRBV29-1 and J usage is TRBJ2-1; D might be TRBD1 or TRBD2, each matching 5 bases. Trimming left V 7 bases short and J 8 bases short, with 15 bases between. Germline CDR1 SQVTM, CDR2 ANQGSEA. This CDR3 contains 12 residues. The CDR3 region is CSALGGADEQFF. The CDR3 DNA sequence: TGCAGCGCCCTTGGGGGAGCGGATGAGCAGTTCTTC.

V and J are TRBV27 and TRBJ2-7; D is perhaps TRBD2 (5 bases). With 6 bases removed from V and 0 bases from J, the gap between germline ends came to 15 bases. This CDR3 comprises 15 residues. Germline CDR1 is MNHEY and CDR2 is SMNVEV (reference sequence). The CDR3 bases are TGTGCCAGCAGGGCGAGAGCGGTTAGCTCCTACGAGCAGTACTTC. Amino acid sequence: CASRARAVSSYEQYF.

The chain uses TRBV29-1 and TRBJ1-3; unclear D gene. The germline V and J ends were trimmed by 6 bases and 0 bases, with 18 bases remaining between them. CDR1 and CDR2 from the germline V gene are SQVTM and ANQGSEA. There are 16 residues in the CDR3. The CDR3 DNA is TGCAGCGTCATCCCGCGGAATTTACACTCTGGAAACACCATATATTTT. It codes for CSVIPRNLHSGNTIYF.

This chain joins TRBV7-6 and TRBJ2-7; TRBD1 is a possible D gene (5 bases). The CDR3 length is 16 residues. V lost 3 bases and J lost 1, with 16 bases in between. CDR1 is SGHVS, CDR2 FNYEAQ, per germline. CDR3 sequence: CASSFDSLTPSYEQYF. CDR3 bases: TGTGCCAGCAGCTTCGACAGCCTCACGCCGTCCTACGAGCAGTACTTC.

V gene TRBV6-6 combines with J gene TRBJ2-1; D is tentatively TRBD1 or TRBD2 (6 bases each). The V and J ends lost 6 bases and 1 base respectively, with 13 bases between them. The CDR3 consists of 15 residues. Germline CDR1 is MNHNY and CDR2 is SVGAGI (reference sequence). CDR3 nucleotide sequence: TGTGCCAGCAGCCAGTTAGGGGGGTCCTACAATGAGCAGTTCTTC. This encodes CASSQLGGSYNEQFF.